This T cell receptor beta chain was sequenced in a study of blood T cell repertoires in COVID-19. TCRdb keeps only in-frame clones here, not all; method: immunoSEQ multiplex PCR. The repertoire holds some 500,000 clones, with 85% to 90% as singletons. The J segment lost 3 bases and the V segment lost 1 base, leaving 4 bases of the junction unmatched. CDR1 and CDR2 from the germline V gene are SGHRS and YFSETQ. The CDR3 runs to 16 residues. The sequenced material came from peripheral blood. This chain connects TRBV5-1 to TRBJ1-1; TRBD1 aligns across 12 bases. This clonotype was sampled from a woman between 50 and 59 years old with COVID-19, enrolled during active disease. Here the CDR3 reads CASSLLGTGGYTEAFF. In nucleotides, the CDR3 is TGCGCCAGCAGCTTGTTAGGGACAGGGGGCTACACTGAAGCTTTCTTT.